The clone carrying this T cell receptor (beta chain) was detected only a few times. Its antigen is not known. This specimen belongs to a study of T cell responses to AZD1222 COVID-19 vaccine. Study outcomes and limitations: Mostly white British, mostly female donors; authors suggested clonal diversity may be underestimated.

Only in-frame clones appear in the TCRdb table, and some are missing; sequencing was by immunoSEQ multiplex PCR. The table has 150,000 to 200,000 clones, 90% seen once. CDR1 is SGDLS, CDR2 YYNGEE, per germline. With V trimmed by 3 bases and J by 4 bases, 4 bases remained unmatched. The CDR3 is 14 amino acids. The origin of this receptor is an adult in good health. The chain combines TRBV9 with TRBJ1-3, with 7 bases aligning to TRBD1. This material consisted of peripheral blood, taken on day 0 of AZD1222 vaccination. CDR3 DNA: TGTGCCAGCAGCGGACAGGGAGACGGAAACACCATATATTTT. This sequence encodes CASSGQGDGNTIYF.